This TCR beta chain derives from a study of blood T cell repertoires in COVID-19. The CDR3 totals 17 residues. Germline CDR1 is SGHTA and CDR2 is FQGNSA. Trimming removed 5 bases at V and 0 bases at J, with 17 bases between. The protocol was immunoSEQ multiplex PCR, while the TCRdb copy is restricted to in-frame clones and leaves out a portion. The sample yields 200,000 to 250,000 clones, 70% to 90% seen once. The V gene is TRBV7-2, the J gene TRBJ2-1; tentatively, D is TRBD2 (7 bases). The TCR comes from a man between 40 and 49 years old with acute or convalescent COVID-19. Sequencing used peripheral blood. DNA of the CDR3: TGTGCCAGCAGCCTAAGGGGGGGGGCAAGCTCCTACAATGAGCAGTTCTTC. Protein product: CASSLRGGASSYNEQFF.